This TCR beta chain was documented in a study of response to subunit inactivated influenza vaccine. Findings and caveats of the study: Authors suggested each seasonal flu vaccination may recruit only limited numbers of new T cells.

TCRdb re-analysed the RT-PCR reads in MiXCR, keeping a single row per CDR3 protein. The table lists around 190,000 distinct CDR3 sequences, under 15% of them singletons. Comments on this clonotype: Its antigen is as yet unknown.

This TCR was sampled from a man over 45 who received an inactivated influenza vaccine. This sample comprised CD8+ T cells sorted from PBMCs, obtained 5 days after vaccination.

The CDR3 region is CASSLSWEREKLFF. CDR3 in DNA: TGTGCCAGCAGCTTGAGTTGGGAGCGTGAAAAACTGTTTTTT. The gene calls are TRBV5-6 and TRBJ1-4; D is unresolved. V was clipped by 1 base and J by 7 bases, with 11 bases between them. The CDR3 totals 14 residues. Germline values: CDR1 SGHDT, CDR2 YYEEEE.